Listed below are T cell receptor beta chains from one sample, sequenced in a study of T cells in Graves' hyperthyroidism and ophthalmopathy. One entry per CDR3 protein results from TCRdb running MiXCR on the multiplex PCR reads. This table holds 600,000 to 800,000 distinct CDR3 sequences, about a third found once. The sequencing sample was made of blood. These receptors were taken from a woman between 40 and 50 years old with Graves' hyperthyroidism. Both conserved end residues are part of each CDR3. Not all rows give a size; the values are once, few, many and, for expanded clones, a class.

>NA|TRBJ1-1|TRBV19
CASSTTRLRDLNTEAFF
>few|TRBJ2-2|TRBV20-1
CSATKASGRIGELFF
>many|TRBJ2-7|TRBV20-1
CSAEPGDRSYEQYF
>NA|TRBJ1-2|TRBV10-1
CASTRQGRVIGRYTF
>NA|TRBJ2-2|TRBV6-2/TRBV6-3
CASSFPNGLTGELFF
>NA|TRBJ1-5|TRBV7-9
CASSLQLAGKRQPQHF
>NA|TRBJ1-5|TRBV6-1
CASRASTFRSGQLQHF
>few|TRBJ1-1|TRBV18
CASSPVTEAFF
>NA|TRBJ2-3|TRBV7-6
CASSWASGGSMADTQYF
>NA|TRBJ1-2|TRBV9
CASSGAPWDRGFFGYTF
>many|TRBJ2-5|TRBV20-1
CSASWGGQETQYF
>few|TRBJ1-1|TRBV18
CASSPVQGVIF
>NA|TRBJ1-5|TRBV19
CAGKDREHQPQHF
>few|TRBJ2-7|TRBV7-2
CASSPRYSTYEQYF
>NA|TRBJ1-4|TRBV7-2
CASSSSLTGWGSSTIPNEKLFF
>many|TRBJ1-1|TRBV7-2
CASRWTGMNTEAFF
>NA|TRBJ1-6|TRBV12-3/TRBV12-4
CASSSRSPGGSPLHF
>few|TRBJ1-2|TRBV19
CASRGSETAANYGYTF
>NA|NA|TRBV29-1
CSKTRTGVYNEQYF
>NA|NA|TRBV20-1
CSATGEDKNIQYF
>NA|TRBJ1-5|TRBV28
CASSLIREAQPQHF
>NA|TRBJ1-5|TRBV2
CASSLFYQPQHF
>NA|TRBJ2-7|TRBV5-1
CAGSLASSYEQYF
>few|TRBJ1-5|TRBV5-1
CASSLAGTVYSNQPQHF
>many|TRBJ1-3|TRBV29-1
CSVLTGTGNTIYF
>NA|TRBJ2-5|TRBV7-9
CASSLASGEVEETQYF
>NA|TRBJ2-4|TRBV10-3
CAISVTYENIQYF
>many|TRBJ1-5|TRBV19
CASSIREQQPQHF
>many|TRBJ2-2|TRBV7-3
CASSFTGPNTGELFF
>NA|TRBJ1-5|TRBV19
CASTDYSVNQPQHF
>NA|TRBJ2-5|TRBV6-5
CASSYGGVGETQYF
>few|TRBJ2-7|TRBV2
CASGGLAIYEQYF
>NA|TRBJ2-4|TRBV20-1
CSANRQGNIQYF
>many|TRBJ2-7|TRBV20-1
CSARARDRGTYEQYF
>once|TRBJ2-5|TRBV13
CASSSGEEGETQYF
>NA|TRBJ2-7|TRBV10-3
CASRRWAGAYEQYF
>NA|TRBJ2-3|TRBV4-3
CASSQVAGGADTQYF
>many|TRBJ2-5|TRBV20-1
CSASGLAGPPTLGETQYF
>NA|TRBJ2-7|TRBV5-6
CAGSLGGGSYEQYF
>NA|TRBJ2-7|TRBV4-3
CASSIRQGLQPYEQYF
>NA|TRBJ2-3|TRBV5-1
CASTISGANTDTQYF
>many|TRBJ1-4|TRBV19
CASSGRRDFNEKLFF
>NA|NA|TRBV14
CASSRGGRVPQYF